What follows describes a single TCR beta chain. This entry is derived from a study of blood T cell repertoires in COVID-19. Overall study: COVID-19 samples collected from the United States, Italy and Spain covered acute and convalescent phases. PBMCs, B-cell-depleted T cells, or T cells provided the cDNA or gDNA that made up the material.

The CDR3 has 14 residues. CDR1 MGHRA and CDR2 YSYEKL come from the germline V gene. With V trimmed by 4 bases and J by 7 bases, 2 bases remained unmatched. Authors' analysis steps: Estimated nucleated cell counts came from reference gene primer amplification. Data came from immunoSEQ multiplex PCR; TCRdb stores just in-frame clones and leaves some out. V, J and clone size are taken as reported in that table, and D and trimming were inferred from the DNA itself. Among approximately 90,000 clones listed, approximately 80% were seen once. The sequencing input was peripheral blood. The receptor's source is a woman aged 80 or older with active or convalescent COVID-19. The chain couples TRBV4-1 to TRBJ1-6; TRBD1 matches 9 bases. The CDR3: CASSRDRGNSPLHF. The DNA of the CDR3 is TGCGCCAGCAGCCGAGACAGGGGGAATTCACCCCTCCACTTT.